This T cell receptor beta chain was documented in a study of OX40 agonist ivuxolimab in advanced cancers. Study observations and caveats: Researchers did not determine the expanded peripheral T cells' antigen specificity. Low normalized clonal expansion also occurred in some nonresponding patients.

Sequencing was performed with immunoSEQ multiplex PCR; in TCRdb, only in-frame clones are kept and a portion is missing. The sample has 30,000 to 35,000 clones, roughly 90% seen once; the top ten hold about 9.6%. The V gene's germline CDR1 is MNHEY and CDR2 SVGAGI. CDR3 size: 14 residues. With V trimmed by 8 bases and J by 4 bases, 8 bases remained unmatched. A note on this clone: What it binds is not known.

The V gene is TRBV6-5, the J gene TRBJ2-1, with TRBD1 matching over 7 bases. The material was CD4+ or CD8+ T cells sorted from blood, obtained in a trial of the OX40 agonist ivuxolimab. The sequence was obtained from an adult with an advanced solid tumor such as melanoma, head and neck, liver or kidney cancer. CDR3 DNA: TGTGCCAGCCGAATAGGGGGCAGTTACAATGAGCAGTTCTTC. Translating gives CASRIGGSYNEQFF.